This T cell receptor (beta chain) was profiled in a study of regulatory T cells in long-lasting Graves disease. Looking at the study overall: A definition of persistent Graves' disease required over 5 years of antithyroid drugs plus positive TSH receptor antibodies.

In this sample, this clonotype turned up many times. Researchers made TCR beta libraries by using iRepertoire HTBI primers and running Arm-PCR on CDR3 regions. Original handling: Gene usage covered approximately 65 TRBV and roughly 14 TRBJ segments. TCRdb processed the multiplex PCR reads anew with MiXCR; each CDR3 protein has one entry. TCRdb, rather than the study authors, made the V and J calls. The sample includes some 370,000 distinct CDR3 sequences, less than 30% of them seen just once. This CDR3 is built from 12 residues. Trimming pared 7 bases from V and 3 bases from J, leaving 7 bases between. Noted time point: persistent/refractory GD, antithyroid drugs over 5 years with positive TRAb. Extracted RNA from PBMCs served as the source of the TCR library. An endocrinology department located in Xi'an, China, was where the patients came from.

This chain uses TRBV12-3 or TRBV12-4 with TRBJ1-5; D is ambiguous. Sample: peripheral blood mononuclear cells (PBMCs), taken when the disease was refractory, from a patient treated with antithyroid drugs. This receptor was obtained from a woman in her 40s with Graves disease. Here the CDR3 DNA reads TGTGCCAGCAAACGGAACAATCAGCCCCAGCATTTT. Protein: CASKRNNQPQHF.